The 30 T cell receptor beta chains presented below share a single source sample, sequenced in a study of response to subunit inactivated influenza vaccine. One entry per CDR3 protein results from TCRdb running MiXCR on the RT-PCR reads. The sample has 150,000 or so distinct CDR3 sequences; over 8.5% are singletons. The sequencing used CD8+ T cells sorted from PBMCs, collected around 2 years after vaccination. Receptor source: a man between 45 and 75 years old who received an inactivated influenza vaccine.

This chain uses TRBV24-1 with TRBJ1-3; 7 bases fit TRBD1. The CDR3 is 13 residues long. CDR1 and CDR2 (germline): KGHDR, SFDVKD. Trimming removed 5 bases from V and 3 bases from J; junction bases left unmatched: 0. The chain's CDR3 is CATSGDSGNTIYF. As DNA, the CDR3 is TGTGCCACCAGTGGGGACAGTGGAAACACCATATATTTT.

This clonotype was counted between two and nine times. The CDR3 DNA sequence: TGTGCCAGCAGTTTCCGGACAGGGGGCTACGAGCAGTACTTC. Its protein is CASSFRTGGYEQYF. The chain combines TRBV6-5 with TRBJ2-7, with 10 bases fitting TRBD1. The CDR3 is 14 residues long. Trimming cost V 4 bases and J 3 bases; bases outside gene matches: 3. Looked up from germline, CDR1 is MNHEY and CDR2 is SVGAGI.

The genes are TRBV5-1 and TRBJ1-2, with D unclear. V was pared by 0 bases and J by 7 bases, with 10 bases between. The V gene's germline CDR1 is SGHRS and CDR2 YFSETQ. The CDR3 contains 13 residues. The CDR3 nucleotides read TGCGCCAGCAGCTTGGGGACTGATGTTGGCTACACCTTC. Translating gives CASSLGTDVGYTF.

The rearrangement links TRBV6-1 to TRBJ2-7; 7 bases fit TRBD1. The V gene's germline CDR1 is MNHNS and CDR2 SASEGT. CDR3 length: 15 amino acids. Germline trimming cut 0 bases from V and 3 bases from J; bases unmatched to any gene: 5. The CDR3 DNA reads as TGTGCCAGCAGTGAAGCGGGACAGCCAAACTACGAGCAGTACTTC. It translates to CASSEAGQPNYEQYF.

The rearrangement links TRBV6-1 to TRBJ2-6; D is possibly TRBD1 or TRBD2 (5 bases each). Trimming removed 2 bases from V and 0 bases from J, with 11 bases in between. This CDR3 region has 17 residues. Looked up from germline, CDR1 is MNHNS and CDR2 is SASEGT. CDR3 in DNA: TGTGCCAGCAGTGAATCGGGGCGGATCTCTGGGGCCAACGTCCTGACTTTC. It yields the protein CASSESGRISGANVLTF.

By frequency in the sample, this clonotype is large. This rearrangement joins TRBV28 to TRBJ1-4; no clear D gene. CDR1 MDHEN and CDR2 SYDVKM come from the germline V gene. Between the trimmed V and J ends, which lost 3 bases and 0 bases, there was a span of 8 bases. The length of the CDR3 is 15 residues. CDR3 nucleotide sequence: TGTGCCAGCAGTTTCAGGTCGGCAACTAATGAAAAACTGTTTTTT. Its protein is CASSFRSATNEKLFF.

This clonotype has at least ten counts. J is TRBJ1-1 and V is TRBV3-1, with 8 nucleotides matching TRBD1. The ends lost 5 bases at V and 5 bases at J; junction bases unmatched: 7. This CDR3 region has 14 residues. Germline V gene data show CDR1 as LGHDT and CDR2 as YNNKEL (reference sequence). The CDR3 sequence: CASSADRGWTEAFF. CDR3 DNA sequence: TGTGCCAGCAGCGCAGACAGGGGATGGACTGAAGCTTTCTTT.

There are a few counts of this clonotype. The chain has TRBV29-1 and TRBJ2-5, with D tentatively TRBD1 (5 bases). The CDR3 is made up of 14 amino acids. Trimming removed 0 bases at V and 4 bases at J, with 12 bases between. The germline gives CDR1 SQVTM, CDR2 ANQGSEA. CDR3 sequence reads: CSVEDGRGGETQYF. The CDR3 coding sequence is TGCAGCGTTGAAGACGGTAGGGGTGGAGAGACCCAGTACTTC. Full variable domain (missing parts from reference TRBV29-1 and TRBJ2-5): SAVISQKPSRDICQRGTSLTIQCQVDSQVTMMFWYRQQPGQSLTLIATANQGSEATYESGFVIDKFPISRPNLTFSTLTVSNMSPEDSSIYLCSVEDGRGGETQYFGPGTRLLVL.

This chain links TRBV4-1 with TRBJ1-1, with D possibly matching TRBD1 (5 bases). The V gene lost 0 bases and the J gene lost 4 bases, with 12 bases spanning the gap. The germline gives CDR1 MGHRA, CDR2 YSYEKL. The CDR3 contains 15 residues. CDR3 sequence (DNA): TGCGCCAGCAGCCAAGAGTCGGAGGGGTCCACTGAAGCTTTCTTT. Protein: CASSQESEGSTEAFF.

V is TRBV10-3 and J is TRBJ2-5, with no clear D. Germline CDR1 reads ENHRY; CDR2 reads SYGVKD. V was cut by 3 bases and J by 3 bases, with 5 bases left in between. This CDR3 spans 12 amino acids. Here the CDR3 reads CAISDFEETQYF. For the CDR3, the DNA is TGTGCCATCAGTGATTTCGAAGAGACCCAGTACTTC.

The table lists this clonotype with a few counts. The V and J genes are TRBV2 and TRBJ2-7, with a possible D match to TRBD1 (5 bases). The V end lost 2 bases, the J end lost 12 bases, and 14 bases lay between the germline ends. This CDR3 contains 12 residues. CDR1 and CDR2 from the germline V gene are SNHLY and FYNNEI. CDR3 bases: TGTGCCAGCAGTGAAACGGCAGGGCTCATGTACTTC. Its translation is CASSETAGLMYF.

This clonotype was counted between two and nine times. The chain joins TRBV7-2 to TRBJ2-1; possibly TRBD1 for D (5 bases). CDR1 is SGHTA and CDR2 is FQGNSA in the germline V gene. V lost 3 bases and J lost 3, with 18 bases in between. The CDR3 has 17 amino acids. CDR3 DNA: TGTGCCAGCAGCTTCCTTCTACTGGCAACAGGCTACAATGAGCAGTTCTTC. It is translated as CASSFLLLATGYNEQFF. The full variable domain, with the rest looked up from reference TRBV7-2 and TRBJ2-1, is GAGVSQSPSNKVTEKGKDVELRCDPISGHTALYWYRQSLGQGLEFLIYFQGNSAPDKSGLPSDRFSAERTGGSVSTLTIQRTQQEDSAVYLCASSFLLLATGYNEQFFGPGTRLTVL.

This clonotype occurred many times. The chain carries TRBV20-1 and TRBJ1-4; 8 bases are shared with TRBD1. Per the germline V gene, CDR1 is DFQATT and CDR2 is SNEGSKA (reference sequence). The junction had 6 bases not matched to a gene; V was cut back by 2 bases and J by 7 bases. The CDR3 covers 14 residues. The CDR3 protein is CSARNPGTGEKLFF. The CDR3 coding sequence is TGCAGTGCTAGAAACCCTGGGACAGGTGAAAAACTGTTTTTT.

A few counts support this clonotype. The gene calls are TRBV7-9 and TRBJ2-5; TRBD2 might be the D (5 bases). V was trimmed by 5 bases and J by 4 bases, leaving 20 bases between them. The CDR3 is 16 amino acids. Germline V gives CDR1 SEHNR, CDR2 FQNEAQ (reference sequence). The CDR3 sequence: CASSNPPVGASETQYF. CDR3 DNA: TGTGCCAGCAGCAACCCGCCAGTGGGAGCTTCAGAGACCCAGTACTTC.

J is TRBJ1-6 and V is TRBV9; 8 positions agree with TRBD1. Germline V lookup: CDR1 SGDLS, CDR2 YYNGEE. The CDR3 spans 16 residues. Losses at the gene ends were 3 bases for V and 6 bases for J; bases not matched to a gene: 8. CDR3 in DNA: TGTGCCAGCAGCGGTTCCCAGGGGGCTCTTAATTCACCCCTCCACTTT. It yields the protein CASSGSQGALNSPLHF. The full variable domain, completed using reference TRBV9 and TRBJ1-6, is DSGVTQTPKHLITATGQRVTLRCSPRSGDLSVYWYQQSLDQGLQFLIQYYNGEERAKGNILERFSAQQFPDLHSELNLSSLELGDSALYFCASSGSQGALNSPLHFGNGTRLTVT.

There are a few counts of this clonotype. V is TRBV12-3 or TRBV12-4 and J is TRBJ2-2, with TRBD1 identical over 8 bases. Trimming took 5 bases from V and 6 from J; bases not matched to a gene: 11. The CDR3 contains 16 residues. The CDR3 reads CASSPGGTGVPGELFF. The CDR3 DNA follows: TGTGCCAGCAGTCCAGGGGGGACAGGTGTCCCCGGGGAGCTGTTTTTT.

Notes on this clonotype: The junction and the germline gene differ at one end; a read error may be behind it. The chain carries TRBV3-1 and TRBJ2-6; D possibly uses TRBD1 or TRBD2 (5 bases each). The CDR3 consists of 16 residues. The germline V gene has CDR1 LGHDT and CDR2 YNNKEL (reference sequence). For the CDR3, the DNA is TGTTCCAGCAGCCAAGAAAGTCCAGAGGGGATCAACGTCCTGACTTTC. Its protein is CSSSQESPEGINVLTF.

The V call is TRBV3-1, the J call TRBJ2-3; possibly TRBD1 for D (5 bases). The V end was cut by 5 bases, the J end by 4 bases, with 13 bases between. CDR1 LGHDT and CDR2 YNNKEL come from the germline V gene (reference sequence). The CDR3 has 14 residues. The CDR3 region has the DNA TGTGCCAGCAGCAACTTAGTGGGGCCAGATACGCAGTATTTT. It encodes CASSNLVGPDTQYF.

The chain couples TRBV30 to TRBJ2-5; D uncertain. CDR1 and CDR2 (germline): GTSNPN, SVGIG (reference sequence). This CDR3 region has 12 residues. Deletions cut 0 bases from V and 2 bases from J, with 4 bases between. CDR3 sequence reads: CAWSVGQETQYF. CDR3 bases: TGTGCCTGGAGTGTGGGACAAGAGACCCAGTACTTC.

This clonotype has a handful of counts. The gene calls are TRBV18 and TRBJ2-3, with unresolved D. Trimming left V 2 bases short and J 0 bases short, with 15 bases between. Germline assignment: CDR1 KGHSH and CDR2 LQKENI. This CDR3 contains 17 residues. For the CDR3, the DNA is TGTGCCAGCTCACCAGCCATTGGGGTCTCAAGCACAGATACGCAGTATTTT. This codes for CASSPAIGVSSTDTQYF.

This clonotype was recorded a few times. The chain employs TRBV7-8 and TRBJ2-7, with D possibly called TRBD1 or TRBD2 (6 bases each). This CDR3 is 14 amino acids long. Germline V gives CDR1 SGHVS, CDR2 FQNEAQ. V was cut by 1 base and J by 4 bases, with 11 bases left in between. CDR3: CASSLGGGGYEQYF. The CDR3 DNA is TGTGCCAGCAGCTTAGGAGGGGGAGGTTACGAGCAGTACTTC.

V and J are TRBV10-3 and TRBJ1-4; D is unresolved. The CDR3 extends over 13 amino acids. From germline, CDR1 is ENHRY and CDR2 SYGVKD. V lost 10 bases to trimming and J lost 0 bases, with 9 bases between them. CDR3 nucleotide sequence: TGTGCCACAGCACGGGCAACTAATGAAAAACTGTTTTTT. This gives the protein CATARATNEKLFF.

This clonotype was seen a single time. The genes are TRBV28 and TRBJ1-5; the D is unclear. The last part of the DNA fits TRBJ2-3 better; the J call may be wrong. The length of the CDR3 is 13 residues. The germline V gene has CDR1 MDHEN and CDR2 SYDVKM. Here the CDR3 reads CASSFMVDQPQYF. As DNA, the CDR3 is TGTGCCAGCAGTTTCATGGTGGATCAGCCCCAGTATTTT.

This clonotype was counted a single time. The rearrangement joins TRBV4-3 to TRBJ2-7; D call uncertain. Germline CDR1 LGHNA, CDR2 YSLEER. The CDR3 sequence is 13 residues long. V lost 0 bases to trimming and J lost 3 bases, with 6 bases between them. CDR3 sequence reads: CASSQDYDYEQYF. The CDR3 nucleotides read TGCGCCAGCAGCCAAGATTATGACTACGAGCAGTACTTC.

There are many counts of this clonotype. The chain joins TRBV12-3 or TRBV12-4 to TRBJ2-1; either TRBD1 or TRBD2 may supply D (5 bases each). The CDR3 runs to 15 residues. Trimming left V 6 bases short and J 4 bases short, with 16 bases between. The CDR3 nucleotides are TGTGCCAGCAGATCCGGGACCCAATCTTACAATGAGCAGTTCTTC. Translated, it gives CASRSGTQSYNEQFF.

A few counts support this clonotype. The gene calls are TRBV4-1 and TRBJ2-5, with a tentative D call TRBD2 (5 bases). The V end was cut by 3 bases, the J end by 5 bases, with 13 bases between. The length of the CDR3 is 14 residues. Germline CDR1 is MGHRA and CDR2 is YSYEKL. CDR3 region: CASSQDFPGETQYF. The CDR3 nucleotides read TGCGCCAGCAGCCAGGACTTTCCGGGGGAGACCCAGTACTTC.

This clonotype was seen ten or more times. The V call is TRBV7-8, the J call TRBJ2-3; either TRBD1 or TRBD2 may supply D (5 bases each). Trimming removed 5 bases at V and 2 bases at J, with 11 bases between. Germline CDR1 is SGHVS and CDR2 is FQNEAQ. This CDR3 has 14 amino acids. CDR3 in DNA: TGTGCCAGCAGCCCCTCCGGGACCACAGATACGCAGTATTTT. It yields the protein CASSPSGTTDTQYF.

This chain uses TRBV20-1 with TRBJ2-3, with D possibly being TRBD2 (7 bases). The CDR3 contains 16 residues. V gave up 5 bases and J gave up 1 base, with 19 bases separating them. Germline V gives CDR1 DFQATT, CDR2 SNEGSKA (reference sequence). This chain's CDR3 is CSALPRGASRTDTQYF. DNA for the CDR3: TGCAGTGCTTTACCTCGGGGGGCGTCTCGCACAGATACGCAGTATTTT.

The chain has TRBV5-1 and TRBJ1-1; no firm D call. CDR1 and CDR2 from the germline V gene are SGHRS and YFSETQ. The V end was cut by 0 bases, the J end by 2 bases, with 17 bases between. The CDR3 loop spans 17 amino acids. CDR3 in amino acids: CASSLGANLHRNTEAFF. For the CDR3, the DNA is TGCGCCAGCAGCTTGGGCGCAAATTTACACAGAAACACTGAAGCTTTCTTT.

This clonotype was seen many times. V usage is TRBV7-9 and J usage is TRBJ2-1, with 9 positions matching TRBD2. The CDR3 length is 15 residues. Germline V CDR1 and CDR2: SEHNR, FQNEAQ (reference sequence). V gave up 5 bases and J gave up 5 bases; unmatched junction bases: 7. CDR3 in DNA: TGTGCCAGCAGCCAAGGACTAGCGAGAGACAATGAGCAGTTCTTC. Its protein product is CASSQGLARDNEQFF.